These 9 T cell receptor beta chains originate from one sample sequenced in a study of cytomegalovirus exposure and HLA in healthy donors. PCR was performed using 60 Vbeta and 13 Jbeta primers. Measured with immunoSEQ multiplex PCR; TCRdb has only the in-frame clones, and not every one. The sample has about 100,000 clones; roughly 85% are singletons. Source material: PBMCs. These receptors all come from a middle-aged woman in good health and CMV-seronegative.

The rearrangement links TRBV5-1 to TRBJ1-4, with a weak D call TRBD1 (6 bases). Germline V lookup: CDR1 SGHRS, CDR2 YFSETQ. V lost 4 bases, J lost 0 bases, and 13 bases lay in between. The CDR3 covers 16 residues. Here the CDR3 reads CASSPRQDSTNEKLFF. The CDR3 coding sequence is TGCGCCAGCAGCCCTCGACAGGACTCAACTAATGAAAAACTGTTTTTT.

CDR3 sequence (DNA): TGTGCCAGCAGCCCGGGACTAGCGGGGCCGCCACGTAAGAGCACAGATACGCAGTATTTT. Translating it yields CASSPGLAGPPRKSTDTQYF. The J gene is TRBJ2-3, the V gene TRBV5-4, with 13 bases matching TRBD2. After removal of 4 bases from V and 0 bases from J, the junction contained 14 bases not matched to a gene. The length of the CDR3 is 20 residues. CDR1 and CDR2 (germline): SGHNT, YYREEE (reference sequence). The full variable domain, rest sourced from reference TRBV5-4 and TRBJ2-3, is ETGVTQSPTHLIKTRGQQVTLRCSSQSGHNTVSWYQQALGQGPQFIFQYYREEENGRGNFPPRFSGLQFPNYSSELNVNALELDDSALYLCASSPGLAGPPRKSTDTQYFGPGTRLTVL.

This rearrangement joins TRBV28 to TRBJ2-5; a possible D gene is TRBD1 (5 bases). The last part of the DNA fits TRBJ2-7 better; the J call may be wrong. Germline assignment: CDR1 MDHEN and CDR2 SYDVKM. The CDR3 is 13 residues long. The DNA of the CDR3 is TGTGCCAGTGACAGTGTAGAGAGCTACGAGCAGTACTTC. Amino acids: CASDSVESYEQYF.

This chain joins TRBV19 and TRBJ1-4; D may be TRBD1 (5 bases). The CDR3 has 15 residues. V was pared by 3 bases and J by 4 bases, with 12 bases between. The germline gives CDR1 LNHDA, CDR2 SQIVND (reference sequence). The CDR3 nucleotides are TGTGCCAGTAGTATTGCGACAGCCTATAATGAAAAACTGTTTTTT. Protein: CASSIATAYNEKLFF.

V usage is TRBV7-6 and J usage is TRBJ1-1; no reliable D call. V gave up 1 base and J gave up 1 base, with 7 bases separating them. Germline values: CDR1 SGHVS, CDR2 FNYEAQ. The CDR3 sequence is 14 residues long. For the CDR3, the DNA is TGTGCCAGCAGCTTAGTGGAGGCGAACACTGAAGCTTTCTTT. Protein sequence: CASSLVEANTEAFF.

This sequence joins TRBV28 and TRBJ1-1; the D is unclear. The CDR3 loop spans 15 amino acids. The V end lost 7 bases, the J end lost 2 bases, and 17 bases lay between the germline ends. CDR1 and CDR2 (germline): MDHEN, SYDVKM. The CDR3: CASTPHPGGNTEAFF. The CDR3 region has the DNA TGTGCCAGCACTCCGCACCCAGGAGGCAACACTGAAGCTTTCTTT.

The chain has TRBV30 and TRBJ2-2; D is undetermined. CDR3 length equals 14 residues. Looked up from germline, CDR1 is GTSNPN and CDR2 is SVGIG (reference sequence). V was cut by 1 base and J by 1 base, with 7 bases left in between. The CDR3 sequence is CAWSGSKNTGELFF. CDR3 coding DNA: TGTGCCTGGAGTGGCAGTAAGAACACCGGGGAGCTGTTTTTT.

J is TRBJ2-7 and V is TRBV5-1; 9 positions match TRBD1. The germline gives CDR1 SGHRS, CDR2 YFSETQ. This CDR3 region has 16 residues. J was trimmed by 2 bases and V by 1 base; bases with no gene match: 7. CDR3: CASSLSRDRVAYEQYF. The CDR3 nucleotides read TGCGCCAGCAGCTTGTCCCGGGACAGGGTGGCCTACGAGCAGTACTTC.

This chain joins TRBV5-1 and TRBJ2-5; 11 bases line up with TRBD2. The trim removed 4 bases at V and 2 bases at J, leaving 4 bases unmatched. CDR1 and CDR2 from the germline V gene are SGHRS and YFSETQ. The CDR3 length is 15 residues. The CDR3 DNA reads TGCGCCAGCAGCGCCAGACTAGCGGGGCAAGAGACCCAGTACTTC. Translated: CASSARLAGQETQYF. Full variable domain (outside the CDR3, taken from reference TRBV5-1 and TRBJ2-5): KAGVTQTPRYLIKTRGQQVTLSCSPISGHRSVSWYQQTPGQGLQFLFEYFSETQRNKGNFPGRFSGRQFSNSRSEMNVSTLELGDSALYLCASSARLAGQETQYFGPGTRLLVL.